This TCR beta chain was captured in a study of T cells in localized non-small cell lung cancer. CDR1 MNHEY and CDR2 SVGAGI come from the germline V gene. The CDR3 length is 15 residues. V was cut by 2 bases and J by 1 base, with 10 bases left in between. In the case of this clone: Its antigen remains unknown.

Assay: immunoSEQ multiplex PCR; the TCRdb copy retains only in-frame clones and omits some. The table has some 30,000 clones, over 75% seen once. Whole-study findings and limits: Uninvolved adjacent lung showed peak T cell clonality, exceeding tumor. Greater T cell density in blood accompanied longer overall survival. Since sequencing was restricted to only one region of the tumor, intratumor heterogeneity remains a possibility. Across samples, adjacent lung featured a median around 60 of the top 100 tumor clones.

This chain links TRBV6-5 with TRBJ2-3; the D gene is possibly TRBD1 (5 bases). The specimen was peripheral blood, collected before any cancer treatment. The source is a male donor aged 60 or older with stage III lung adenocarcinoma. DNA of the CDR3: TGTGCCAGCAGTTACCGGGCCAGGGGCACAGATACGCAGTATTTT. Amino acid sequence: CASSYRARGTDTQYF.